This T cell receptor beta chain was recovered during a study of blood T cell repertoires in COVID-19. Clones were read by immunoSEQ multiplex PCR, and TCRdb kept only the in-frame ones, dropping some. The table has over 100,000 clones, 84% seen once; the top ten hold 3.9%. The CDR3 is 19 amino acids. With V trimmed by 5 bases and J by 9 bases, 28 bases remained unmatched. Germline values: CDR1 SGHTA, CDR2 FQGNSA. The sequence came from a woman in her twenties or thirties who had recovered from COVID-19. The J gene is TRBJ2-7, the V gene TRBV7-2; TRBD2 agrees at 7 bases. The sequenced material came from PBMCs or T cells enriched from blood (not recorded which). CDR3 DNA: TGTGCCAGCAGCCCCTCCGGTCGTTCGGCGGCGGGAGATCGTAACCCGCAGTACTTC. Translation gives CASSPSGRSAAGDRNPQYF.